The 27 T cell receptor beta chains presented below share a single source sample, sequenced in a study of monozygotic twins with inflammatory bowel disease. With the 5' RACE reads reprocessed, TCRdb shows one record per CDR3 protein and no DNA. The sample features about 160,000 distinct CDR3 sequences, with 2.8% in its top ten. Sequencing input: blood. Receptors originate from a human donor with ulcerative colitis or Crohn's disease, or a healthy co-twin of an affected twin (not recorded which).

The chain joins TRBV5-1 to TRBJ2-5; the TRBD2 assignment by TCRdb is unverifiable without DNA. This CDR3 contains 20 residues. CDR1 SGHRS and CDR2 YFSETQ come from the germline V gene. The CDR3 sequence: CASSLVPPQRGSGGQETQYF. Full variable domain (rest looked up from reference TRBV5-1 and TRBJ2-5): KAGVTQTPRYLIKTRGQQVTLSCSPISGHRSVSWYQQTPGQGLQFLFEYFSETQRNKGNFPGRFSGRQFSNSRSEMNVSTLELGDSALYLCASSLVPPQRGSGGQETQYFGPGTRLLVL.

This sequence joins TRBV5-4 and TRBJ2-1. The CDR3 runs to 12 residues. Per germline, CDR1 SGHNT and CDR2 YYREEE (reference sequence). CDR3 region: CASSLEANEQFF.

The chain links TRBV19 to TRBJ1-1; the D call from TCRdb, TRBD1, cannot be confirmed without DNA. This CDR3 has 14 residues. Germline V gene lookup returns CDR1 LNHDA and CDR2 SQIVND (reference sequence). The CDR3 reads CASTPRTGNTEAFF.

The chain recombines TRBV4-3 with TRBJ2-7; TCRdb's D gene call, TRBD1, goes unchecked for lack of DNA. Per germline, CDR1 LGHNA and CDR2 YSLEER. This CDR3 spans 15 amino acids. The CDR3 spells CASSQGPGTGYEQYF.

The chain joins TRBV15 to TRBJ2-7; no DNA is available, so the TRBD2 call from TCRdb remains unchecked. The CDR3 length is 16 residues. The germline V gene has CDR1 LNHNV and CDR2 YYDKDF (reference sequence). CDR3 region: CATSRGILAGGNEQYF.

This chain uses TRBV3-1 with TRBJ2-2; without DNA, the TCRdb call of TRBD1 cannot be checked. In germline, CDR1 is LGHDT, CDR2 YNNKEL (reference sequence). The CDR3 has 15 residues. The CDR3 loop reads CASSQKGQGGGELFF.

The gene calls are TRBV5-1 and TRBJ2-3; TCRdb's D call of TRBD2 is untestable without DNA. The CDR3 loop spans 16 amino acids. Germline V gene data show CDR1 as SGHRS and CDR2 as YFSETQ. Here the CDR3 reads CASSSSGRASTDTQYF. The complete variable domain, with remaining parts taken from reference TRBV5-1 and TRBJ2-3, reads KAGVTQTPRYLIKTRGQQVTLSCSPISGHRSVSWYQQTPGQGLQFLFEYFSETQRNKGNFPGRFSGRQFSNSRSEMNVSTLELGDSALYLCASSSSGRASTDTQYFGPGTRLTVL.

The chain's CDR3 is CASSRDSKEHEQYF. The chain recombines TRBV5-6 with TRBJ2-7; TCRdb indicates TRBD1, and absent DNA this call remains unverified. CDR1 is SGHDT, CDR2 YYEEEE, per germline. The CDR3 totals 14 residues.

CDR3 residues: CASSPGLAPYEQYF. The chain couples TRBV7-2 to TRBJ2-7; TCRdb designates TRBD2, a call that cannot be tested without DNA. The germline CDR1 and CDR2 sequences are SGHTA and FQGNSA. The CDR3 extends over 14 amino acids.

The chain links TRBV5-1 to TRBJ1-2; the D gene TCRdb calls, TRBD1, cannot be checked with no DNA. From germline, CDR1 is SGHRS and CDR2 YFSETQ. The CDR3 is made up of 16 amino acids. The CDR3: CASSPLPGQGNYGYTF.

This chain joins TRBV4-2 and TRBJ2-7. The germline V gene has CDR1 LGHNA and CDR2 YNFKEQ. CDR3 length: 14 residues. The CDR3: CASSHIPASYEQYF.

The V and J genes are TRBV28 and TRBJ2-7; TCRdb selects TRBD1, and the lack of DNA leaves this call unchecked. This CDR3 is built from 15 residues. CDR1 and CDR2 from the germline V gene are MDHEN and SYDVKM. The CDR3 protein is CASSWDRGRLYEQYF.

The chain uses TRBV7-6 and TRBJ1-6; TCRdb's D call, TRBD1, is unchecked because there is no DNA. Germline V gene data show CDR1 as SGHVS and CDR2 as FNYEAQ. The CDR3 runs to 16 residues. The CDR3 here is CASSLGGTGTNSPLHF.

CDR3 amino acids: CSASPQLGDPDTQYF. The chain recombines TRBV20-1 with TRBJ2-3; TCRdb reports TRBD2, a call that lacks DNA to check it against. The CDR3 consists of 15 residues. CDR1 and CDR2 from the germline V gene are DFQATT and SNEGSKA (reference sequence).

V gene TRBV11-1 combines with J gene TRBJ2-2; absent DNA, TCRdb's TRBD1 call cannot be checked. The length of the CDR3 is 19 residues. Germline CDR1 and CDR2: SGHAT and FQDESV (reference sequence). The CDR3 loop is CASSSPLGRIFENTGELFF.

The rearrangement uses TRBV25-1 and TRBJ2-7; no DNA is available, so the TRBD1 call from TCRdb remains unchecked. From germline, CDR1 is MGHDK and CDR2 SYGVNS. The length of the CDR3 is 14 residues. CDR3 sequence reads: CASSPLGSVNGQYF.

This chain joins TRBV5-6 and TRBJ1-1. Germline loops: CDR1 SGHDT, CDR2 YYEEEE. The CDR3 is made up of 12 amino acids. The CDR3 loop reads CASSSPLTEAFF.

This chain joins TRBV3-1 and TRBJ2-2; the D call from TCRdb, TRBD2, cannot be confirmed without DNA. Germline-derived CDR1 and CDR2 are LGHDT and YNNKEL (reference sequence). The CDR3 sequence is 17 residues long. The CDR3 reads CASSQEASGRSTGELFF.

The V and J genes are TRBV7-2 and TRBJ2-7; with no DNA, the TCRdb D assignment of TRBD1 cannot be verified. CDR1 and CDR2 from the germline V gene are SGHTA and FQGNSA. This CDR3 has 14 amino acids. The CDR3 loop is CASRPGQGAYEQYF.

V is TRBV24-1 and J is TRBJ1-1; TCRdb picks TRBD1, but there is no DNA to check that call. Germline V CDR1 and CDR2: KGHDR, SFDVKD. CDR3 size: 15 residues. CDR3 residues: CATSDQTGGDTEAFF.

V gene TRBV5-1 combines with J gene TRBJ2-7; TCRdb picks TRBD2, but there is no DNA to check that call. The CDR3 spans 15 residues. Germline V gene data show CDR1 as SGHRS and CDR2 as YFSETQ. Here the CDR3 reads CASSTSTSGTYEQYF.

The CDR3 loop is CASSYPQGTPDTQYF. The V call is TRBV6-2 or TRBV6-3, the J call TRBJ2-3; TCRdb's D gene call, TRBD1, goes unchecked for lack of DNA. CDR1 and CDR2 (germline): MNHEY, SVGEGT. There are 15 residues in the CDR3.

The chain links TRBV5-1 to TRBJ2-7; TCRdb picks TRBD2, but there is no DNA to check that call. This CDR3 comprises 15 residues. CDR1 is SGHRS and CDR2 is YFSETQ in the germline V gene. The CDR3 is CASSSGGSYSYEQYF.

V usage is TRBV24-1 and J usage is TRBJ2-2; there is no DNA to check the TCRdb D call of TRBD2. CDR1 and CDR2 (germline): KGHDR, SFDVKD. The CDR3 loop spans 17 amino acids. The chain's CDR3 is CATSGLTSGVNTGELFF.

Here the CDR3 reads CASRGQGDYNEQFF. The chain is built from TRBV27 and TRBJ2-1; as DNA is missing, the TRBD1 call by TCRdb cannot be tested. Germline CDR1 is MNHEY and CDR2 is SMNVEV (reference sequence). The CDR3 has 14 residues.

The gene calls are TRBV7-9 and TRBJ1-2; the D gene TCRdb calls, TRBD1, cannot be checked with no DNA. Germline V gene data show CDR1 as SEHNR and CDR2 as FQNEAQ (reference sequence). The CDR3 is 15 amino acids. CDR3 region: CASSSWTGLGYGYTF. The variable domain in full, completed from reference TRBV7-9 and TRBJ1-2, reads DTGVSQNPRHKITKRGQNVTFRCDPISEHNRLYWYRQTLGQGPEFLTYFQNEAQLEKSRLLSDRFSAERPKGSFSTLEIQRTEQGDSAMYLCASSSWTGLGYGYTFGSGTRLTVV.

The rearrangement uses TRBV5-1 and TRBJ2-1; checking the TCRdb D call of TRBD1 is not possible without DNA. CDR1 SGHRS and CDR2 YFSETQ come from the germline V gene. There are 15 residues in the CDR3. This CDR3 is CASSLIGGKGQEQFF.